This T cell receptor beta chain was captured in a study of Graves' ophthalmopathy and Graves' hyperthyroidism. Study-wide results and caveats: Thyroid clonotypes that were expanded above 0.001 frequency mostly also appeared in blood.

Hyperthyroidism is called stable when no ophthalmopathy develops within 18 months of follow-up. Ineligible for inclusion were patients with other autoimmune diseases, uncontrolled infections, pregnancy or lactation. The PBMCs used were ones drawn from 10 ml of fresh peripheral blood. This clonotype was observed many times. Antigen specificity is unknown. The germline V and J ends were trimmed by 4 bases and 5 bases, with 9 bases remaining between them. The CDR3 covers 12 residues. The germline V gene has CDR1 MDHEN and CDR2 SYDVKM. Transcripts of RNA were the source for amplifying TCR beta CDR3 regions. Second-round multiplex PCR came after a first-round RT-PCR that employed HTBI primers. TCRdb recomputed calls from the multiplex PCR reads with MiXCR, one row per CDR3 protein. The table shows about 400,000 distinct CDR3 sequences, with roughly 20% occurring only once.

The chain carries TRBV28 and TRBJ2-7; perhaps TRBD1 as D (6 bases). This receptor was identified in a woman in her late teens or twenties with stable Graves' hyperthyroidism. Sample: peripheral blood. This CDR3 is CASSWGPNEQYF. CDR3 DNA sequence: TGTGCCAGCAGTTGGGGGCCCAACGAGCAGTACTTC.